This T cell receptor (beta chain) comes out of a study of OX40 agonist ivuxolimab in advanced cancers. About this clone: Other nucleotide sequences from this sample produce the same CDR3.

Generated by immunoSEQ multiplex PCR, the TCRdb table keeps only in-frame clones and is missing some. The repertoire holds 40,000 or so clones, around four fifths seen once, with about 35% in the top ten. Trimming took 0 bases from V and 0 from J, leaving 4 bases between them. Looked up from germline, CDR1 is SGHRS and CDR2 is YFSETQ. This CDR3 has 14 amino acids. The V gene is TRBV5-1, the J gene TRBJ1-5; no clear D. The sequencing used CD4+ or CD8+ T cells sorted from blood, collected in a trial of the OX40 agonist ivuxolimab. The sequence was collected from an adult with an advanced solid tumor such as melanoma, head and neck, liver or kidney cancer. CDR3 sequence (DNA): TGCGCCAGCAGCTTGGAGGGTAGCAATCAGCCCCAGCATTTT. Protein sequence: CASSLEGSNQPQHF.